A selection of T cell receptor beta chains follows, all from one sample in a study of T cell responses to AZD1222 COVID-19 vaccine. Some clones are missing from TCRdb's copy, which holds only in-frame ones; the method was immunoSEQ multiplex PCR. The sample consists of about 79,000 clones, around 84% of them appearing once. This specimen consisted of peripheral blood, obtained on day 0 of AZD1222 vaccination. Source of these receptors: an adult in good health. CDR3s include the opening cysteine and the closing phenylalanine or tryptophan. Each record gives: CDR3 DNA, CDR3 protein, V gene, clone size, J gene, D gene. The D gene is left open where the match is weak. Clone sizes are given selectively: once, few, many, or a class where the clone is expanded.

TGTGCCAGTAGTACCCCCCGGGTTTTCTCTGGAAACACCATATATTTT CASSTPRVFSGNTIYF TRBV19 NA TRBJ1-3 NA
TGTGCCATCATGGACAGCACAGATACGCAGTATTTT CAIMDSTDTQYF TRBV10-3 many TRBJ2-3 NA
TGTGCCAGCAGCTTGGGGACAGGGGAGTCCTACGAGCAGTACTTC CASSLGTGESYEQYF TRBV5-4 once TRBJ2-7 TRBD1
TGTGCCAGCAGCTCGAGGGCGGATCCGAACACTGAAGCTTTCTTT CASSSRADPNTEAFF TRBV7-9 NA TRBJ1-1 NA
TGCGCCAGCAGCTCGGGGGATATCTCCTACGAGCAGTACTTC CASSSGDISYEQYF TRBV5-1 NA TRBJ2-7 NA
TGTGCCAGCAGCTTAAGGGCTAGCGGGGGCCCTGACAATGAGCAGTTCTTC CASSLRASGGPDNEQFF TRBV7-9 few TRBJ2-1 TRBD2
TGCAGTGCTAGTAGCGGAAGCTACGAGCAGTACTTC CSASSGSYEQYF TRBV20-1 NA TRBJ2-7 NA
TGTGCCACCAGTGATGCCTCACTAGGTACTGAAGCTTTCTTT CATSDASLGTEAFF TRBV24-1 NA TRBJ1-1 NA
TGTGCCAGTAGTATAGGGGGGGGAGGAGCAAATCAGCCCCAGCATTTT CASSIGGGGANQPQHF TRBV19 NA TRBJ1-5 NA
TGTGCCAGCAGTGATAGGGGGGGCTCGGGTGAAAAACTGTTTTTT CASSDRGGSGEKLFF TRBV2 NA TRBJ1-4 NA
TGTGCCAGGTGGGACCAGGGCAACACCGGGGAGCTGTTTTTT CARWDQGNTGELFF TRBV2 NA TRBJ2-2 NA
TGCAGTGCTAGTATGTCTGACTCTAACTATGGCTACACCTTC CSASMSDSNYGYTF TRBV20-1 NA TRBJ1-2 NA
TGTGCCAGCAGCAAATTGAGAGGGGGGAACACTGAAGCTTTCTTT CASSKLRGGNTEAFF TRBV21-1 NA TRBJ1-1 NA
TGTGCCAGCAGCTCGGACTCGAGCTCTGGAAACACCATATATTTT CASSSDSSSGNTIYF TRBV5-6 many TRBJ1-3 NA